This T cell receptor (beta chain) was retrieved from a study of vaccination and CD4 T cells after COVID-19. Study-level information: Ranging from 14 to 241, the interval between dose two and post-vaccine sampling had a median of roughly 10 weeks.

In TCRdb, the PCR reads were re-called with MiXCR into one record per CDR3 protein. Of 25,000 to 30,000 distinct CDR3 sequences in the sample, 51% are singletons; the top ten hold 5.5%. Time point defined: late sampling 161 to 241 days after vaccination in three convalescent patients. The origin of this receptor is a human donor who had recovered from COVID-19. Here the sequenced sample was CD4+ T cells from blood, taken about 7 months after SARS-CoV-2 vaccination.

The CDR3 sequence: CASSGTGRAEAFF. CDR3 DNA sequence: TGTGCCAGCAGCGGGACAGGGCGGGCTGAAGCTTTCTTT. The rearrangement uses TRBV7-2 and TRBJ1-1; 9 bases are a match to TRBD1. Per the germline V gene, CDR1 is SGHTA and CDR2 is FQGNSA. The J segment lost 6 bases and the V segment lost 5 bases, leaving 4 bases of the junction unmatched. This CDR3 is 13 amino acids long.